This paragraph covers one TCR beta chain sequence. This sample stems from a study of CD8 T cells in Susac syndrome. cDNA came from about 0.5 to 1 ug RNA primed by random hexamers. TCRdb reanalysed the immunoSEQ multiplex PCR reads using MiXCR and keeps one entry per CDR3 protein. The sample consists of about 150,000 distinct CDR3 sequences, roughly 95% of them appearing once. This sequence originates from a human donor with Susac syndrome. The sample taken for sequencing was CD4+ T cells from PBMCs.

The CDR3 sequence: CASSLTGQGEAFF. The CDR3 nucleotides read TGTGCCAGCAGCTTAACGGGACAGGGGGAAGCTTTCTTT. V and J are TRBV7-2 and TRBJ1-1, with 10 positions matching TRBD1. This CDR3 spans 13 amino acids. Per the germline V gene, CDR1 is SGHTA and CDR2 is FQGNSA. Trimming at V came to 2 bases and at J to 8 bases, leaving 2 bases not matched to a gene.